This T cell receptor (beta chain) was sequenced in a study of early T cells in non-severe SARS-CoV-2 infection. Study at large: Sequenced material consisted of bulk RNA (from unsorted whole blood), and chains were unpaired.

Attached unique molecular identifiers marked individual cDNA molecules. Via MiXCR, TCRdb re-called the 5' RACE reads, giving one row per CDR3 protein. The data show approximately 120,000 distinct CDR3 sequences, 15% seen once. The sample was whole blood. This receptor was identified in an adult who was a healthcare worker with PCR-confirmed SARS-CoV-2 infection or an uninfected control (not recorded which).

In nucleotides, the CDR3 is TGCAGTGCTAGCGGCAACGAGCGGGGCAAAGCTTTCTTT. Amino acid sequence: CSASGNERGKAFF. The genes are TRBV20-1 and TRBJ1-1, with a tentative D call TRBD1 (5 bases). The V gene's germline CDR1 is DFQATT and CDR2 SNEGSKA (reference sequence). CDR3 length: 13 residues. Trimming removed 3 bases at V and 9 bases at J, with 17 bases between.